A selection of T cell receptor beta chains follows, all from one sample in a study of blood T cell repertoires in COVID-19. Measured with immunoSEQ multiplex PCR; TCRdb has only the in-frame clones, and not every one. Counted here are around 95,000 clones, about 90% occurring once; the ten biggest clones make up about 5.3%. Source material: peripheral blood. The receptors here all came from a human donor in a cohort sampled during active COVID-19. Each CDR3 is given with its conserved first and last residue. Each record gives: D gene, V gene, J gene, clone size, CDR3 DNA, CDR3 protein. D genes are given only for firm matches. Clone size, where shown, is once, few, many, or a class for clones that have expanded.

>.|TRBV15|TRBJ2-7|.
TGTGCCACCAGCAGAGTCGCGGGCGAGCAGTACTTC
CATSRVAGEQYF
>.|TRBV7-2|TRBJ2-3|once
TGTGCCAGCAGCACTATGTCAGATACGCAGTATTTT
CASSTMSDTQYF
>TRBD2|TRBV3-1/TRBV3-2|TRBJ2-1|.
TGTGCCAGCAGCCAAATAGGACTAGGAAGCTCCTACAATGAGCAGTTCTTC
CASSQIGLGSSYNEQFF
>TRBD2|TRBV14|TRBJ2-5|.
TGTGCCAGCAGCCAAAGGGCGGGAGGGTTGGAGACCCAGTACTTC
CASSQRAGGLETQYF
>.|TRBV10-1|TRBJ1-2|.
TGCGCCAGCAGTCCGAACGCGGACATCTATGGCTACACCTTC
CASSPNADIYGYTF
>.|TRBV19|TRBJ2-7|.
TGTGCCAGTAGTATAGCGTACGCAATCTACTACGAGCAGTACTTC
CASSIAYAIYYEQYF
>TRBD1|TRBV29-1|TRBJ2-7|.
TGCAGCGTGGACCGGACAGGGTCTTCCTACGAGCAGTACTTC
CSVDRTGSSYEQYF
>.|TRBV21-1|TRBJ1-5|.
TGTGCCAGCAGCAAAGCCAGGGAGGGGAGCCAGCCCCAGCATTTT
CASSKAREGSQPQHF
>TRBD2|TRBV2|TRBJ2-5|.
TGTGCCAGCAGTGAAGCGCTTCTTAGCGGGAGGACAGAGACCCAGTACTTC
CASSEALLSGRTETQYF
>TRBD1|TRBV5-1|TRBJ2-7|.
TGCGCCAGCAGCTTGTTTGGGACAGGGGGCCTCAACGAGCAGTACTTC
CASSLFGTGGLNEQYF
>.|TRBV20-1|TRBJ1-1|.
TGCAGGGGAGGGGGGGGAACTGAAGCTTTCTTT
CRGGGGTEAFF
>TRBD1|TRBV11-2|TRBJ1-6|.
TGTGCCAGCAGCACCGTGACAGGGGGCCGGACACCCCTCCACTTT
CASSTVTGGRTPLHF
>TRBD1|TRBV10-1|TRBJ1-6|.
TGCGCCAGCAGTGACACCGGGACAGGGGTAAATTCACCCCTCCACTTT
CASSDTGTGVNSPLHF
>TRBD2|TRBV15|TRBJ2-1|.
TGTGCCACCAGCGGCGCTAGCGGAAGCTACAATGAGCAGTTCTTC
CATSGASGSYNEQFF
>TRBD2|TRBV13|TRBJ2-1|.
TGTGCCAGCAGCCAGGGGACTAGCGGGAGCAATGAGCAGTTCTTC
CASSQGTSGSNEQFF
>TRBD1|TRBV3-1/TRBV3-2|TRBJ2-4|.
TGTGCCAGCAGCGGGGACAGGGCAAACATTCAGTACTTC
CASSGDRANIQYF
>TRBD2|TRBV25-1|TRBJ2-1|.
TGTGCCAGCGGGAGGCTGATAGCGGGAGGATCCAATGAGCAGTTCTTC
CASGRLIAGGSNEQFF
>.|TRBV7-9|TRBJ2-1|.
TGTGCCAGCAGCTCCAAACAGGGAATGTCCGGCTACAATGAGCAGTTCTTC
CASSSKQGMSGYNEQFF
>TRBD2|TRBV19|TRBJ2-7|.
TGCGCCAGTCGACTAGCGGGAACCTACGAGCAGTACTTC
CASRLAGTYEQYF
>TRBD1|TRBV9|TRBJ1-2|.
TGTGCCAGCAGCGTAGAAATGGGACAGGGGCGTTATGGCTATGGCTACACCTTC
CASSVEMGQGRYGYGYTF
>TRBD1|TRBV7-2|TRBJ1-2|.
TGTGCCAGCAGCTCCTACGGACAGGAGGCTAACTATGGCTACACCTTC
CASSSYGQEANYGYTF
>.|TRBV19|TRBJ2-7|.
TGTGCCAGTAGTATTCGGCCGGGGCAGGGGTACGAGCAGTACTTC
CASSIRPGQGYEQYF
>TRBD2|TRBV9|TRBJ2-4|.
TGTGCCAGCAGCCCTAGGGGAGTAGCGGGGGAAGTAGCCAAAAACATTCAGTACTTC
CASSPRGVAGEVAKNIQYF
>.|TRBV6-2/TRBV6-3|TRBJ2-4|.
TGTGCCAGCAGTTACTGGCCAGGTCGAGCCAAAAACATTCAGTACTTC
CASSYWPGRAKNIQYF
>.|TRBV12-5|TRBJ2-1|.
TGTGCTAGTGGCCCCCAGATTGGTGAGCAGTTCTTC
CASGPQIGEQFF
>TRBD2|TRBV10-3|TRBJ2-5|once
TGTGCCATCCGCCCGGGGGGAAGCCAAGAGACCCAGTACTTC
CAIRPGGSQETQYF
>.|TRBV25-1|TRBJ2-3|.
TGTGCCAGCAGTGTAGGGGTAGGCGTAAGCACAGATACGCAGTATTTT
CASSVGVGVSTDTQYF
>TRBD2|TRBV6-1|TRBJ2-1|.
TGTGCCAGCAGTGACGGTAGCGGGAGATCTTCGGAGTCGTTCTTC
CASSDGSGRSSESFF
>TRBD1|TRBV12-3/TRBV12-4|TRBJ2-3|once
TGTGCCAGCAGTTCTCGACAGGGGGATACGCAGTATTTT
CASSSRQGDTQYF
>TRBD2|TRBV29-1|TRBJ2-7|.
TGCAGCGCTCGGGAGGGTCGGCACGAGCAGTACTTC
CSAREGRHEQYF
>.|TRBV30|TRBJ1-2|.
TGTGCCTGGAGTTTTGGGGGGATATATGGCTACACCTTC
CAWSFGGIYGYTF
>TRBD1|TRBV6-6|TRBJ1-5|.
TGTGCCAGCCAACCCTCCGACAGGGGATTTTCGCCCCAGCATTTT
CASQPSDRGFSPQHF
>.|TRBV9|TRBJ1-5|.
TGTGCCAGCAGCGTAGGCCCCCACAGGGATAATCAGCCCCAGCATTTT
CASSVGPHRDNQPQHF
>TRBD2|TRBV19|TRBJ2-1|.
TGTGCCAGTAGTCTTAGCGGGAGCTCCTACAATGAGCAGTTCTTC
CASSLSGSSYNEQFF
>TRBD2|TRBV5-1|TRBJ2-1|.
TGCGCCAGCAGCTCTAGGACTAGCGGGGGCAATGAGCAGTTCTTC
CASSSRTSGGNEQFF
>.|TRBV19|TRBJ1-4|few
TGTGCCAGTAGTATAGTGTCCCCCCGGGGTGATGAAAAACTGTTTTTT
CASSIVSPRGDEKLFF
>TRBD2|TRBV7-8|TRBJ2-3|.
TGTGCCAGCAGTCCCCGACTAGCGGGAGTCACAGATACGCAGTATTTT
CASSPRLAGVTDTQYF
>TRBD2|TRBV28|TRBJ2-1|.
TGTGCCAGCAGGCTAAGTCGACTAGCCCAGACGAGCTCCTACAATGAGCAGTTCTTC
CASRLSRLAQTSSYNEQFF
>TRBD2|TRBV5-1|TRBJ2-1|.
TGCGCCAGCAGCAAGGGACTAGCGGGAGATAACGATGAGCAGTTCTTC
CASSKGLAGDNDEQFF
>.|TRBV6-5|TRBJ1-2|.
TGTGCCAGCGCCTCCGCCGGGACATCAAGCGGCGGCTACACCTTC
CASASAGTSSGGYTF
>.|TRBV7-2|TRBJ1-1|once
TGTGCCAGCAGCTCCTGGAAGGGGACTGAAGCTTTCTTT
CASSSWKGTEAFF
>.|TRBV7-9|TRBJ1-1|.
TGTGCCAGCAGCTTAGTACAGGACGTATTGGCTTTCTTT
CASSLVQDVLAFF
>TRBD2|TRBV28|TRBJ2-1|.
TGTGCCAGCAGTTTATGGAGTCTAGCGGGAGGGCCTGGTGAGCAGTTCTTC
CASSLWSLAGGPGEQFF
>TRBD1|TRBV18|TRBJ2-7|.
TGTGCCAGCTCTTCCGACAGGGTTGGATTTGGTGAGCAGTACTTC
CASSSDRVGFGEQYF
>.|TRBV6-5|TRBJ1-5|once
TGTGCCAGCAGTACACAGTACGGTCAGCCCCAGCATTTT
CASSTQYGQPQHF
>TRBD2|TRBV28|TRBJ2-1|.
TGTGCCAGCAGTTTTGGGACTAGCGGGAACGATGAGCAGTTCTTC
CASSFGTSGNDEQFF
>.|TRBV6-5|TRBJ1-5|once
TGTGCCAGCAGCCCAGGGCCTTATAGCAATCAGCCCCAGCATTTT
CASSPGPYSNQPQHF
>.|TRBV6-2/TRBV6-3|TRBJ2-7|.
TGTGCCAGCAGTTACTTGGGGTCGGGGGAGCAGTACTTC
CASSYLGSGEQYF
>.|TRBV7-8|TRBJ1-2|.
TGTGCCAGCAGCTTAACGGAGAAAGCTAACTATGGCTACACCTTC
CASSLTEKANYGYTF
>TRBD1|TRBV3-1/TRBV3-2|TRBJ1-2|.
TGTGCCAGCAGCATCCCGGGACAGACACATGGCTACACCTTC
CASSIPGQTHGYTF
>TRBD1|TRBV19|TRBJ2-2|.
TGTGCCAGTAGTATTTGGGGACAGGGGGCGAACACCGGGGAGCTGTTTTTT
CASSIWGQGANTGELFF
>.|TRBV5-1|TRBJ2-7|.
TGCGCCAGCAGCCCAAGACAGACCTACGAGCAGTACTTC
CASSPRQTYEQYF
>TRBD1|TRBV27|TRBJ2-2|.
TGTGCCAGCAGTAGGGACAGGGTTTCTTACGGGGAGCTGTTTTTT
CASSRDRVSYGELFF
>.|TRBV4-1|TRBJ1-6|.
TGCGCCAGCAGTCCGGGACACAGCTCCTATAATTCACCCCTCCACTTT
CASSPGHSSYNSPLHF
>TRBD1|TRBV7-8|TRBJ2-1|.
TGTGCCAGCAGCGCACAGGGGTCACGATACAATGAGCAGTTCTTC
CASSAQGSRYNEQFF
>.|TRBV7-3|TRBJ2-7|.
TGTGCCAGCTCCCAAGAGGGGGTGGCCTACGAGCAGTACTTC
CASSQEGVAYEQYF
>.|TRBV19|TRBJ1-1|.
TGTGCCAGTAGTATTAAGGGGCTGAACACTGAAGCTTTCTTT
CASSIKGLNTEAFF
>TRBD1|TRBV4-1|TRBJ1-5|.
TGCGCCAGCAGCCAAGACCCCAGGGGGCCGGGTCAGCCCCAGCATTTT
CASSQDPRGPGQPQHF
>.|TRBV10-3|TRBJ1-2|.
TGTGCCATCGGAAAACTGGGGGGGACGGGGTTTGGCTACACCTTC
CAIGKLGGTGFGYTF
>.|TRBV18|TRBJ2-2|.
TGTGCCAGCTCACCACGGCAGGGTAGCACCGGGGAGCTGTTTTTT
CASSPRQGSTGELFF